Below, 25 T cell receptor beta chains from the same sample are listed, as sequenced in a study of shared clonotypes between healthy human individuals. Profiled with immunoSEQ multiplex PCR; TCRdb holds only in-frame clones, not every one. The sample yields around 300,000 clones, roughly 91% seen once. Input material: memory CD8+ T cells sorted from blood. Indicated subset: CD45RO+ cells pooled with CCR7-negative TemRA cells. The origin of the receptors is a man aged 18 to 30 in good health.

V and J are TRBV30 and TRBJ2-7, with D unclear. CDR1 and CDR2 (germline): GTSNPN, SVGIG (reference sequence). This CDR3 has 11 amino acids. V gave up 3 bases and J gave up 6 bases, with 9 bases separating them. CDR3 loop: CAWRYSVEQYF. CDR3 DNA sequence: TGTGCCTGGAGGTACTCCGTCGAGCAGTACTTC.

This clone came up many times. The rearrangement joins TRBV29-1 to TRBJ2-1; TRBD2 matches 13 bases. Germline CDR1 reads SQVTM; CDR2 reads ANQGSEA. V trimming: 3 bases; J trimming: 10 bases; junction bases outside the gene matches: 9. The length of the CDR3 is 15 residues. This CDR3 is CSVESGTSGVREQFF. The DNA of the CDR3 is TGCAGCGTTGAGTCCGGGACTAGCGGGGTTAGGGAGCAGTTCTTC.

This chain joins TRBV2 and TRBJ2-7; the match to TRBD1 covers 9 bases. V lost 4 bases, J lost 2 bases, and 6 bases stayed unmatched. This CDR3 has 15 residues. Per germline, CDR1 SNHLY and CDR2 FYNNEI. The CDR3 sequence: CASSVGTGLPYEQYF. Written as DNA, the CDR3 is TGTGCCAGCAGTGTGGGGACAGGGCTTCCCTACGAGCAGTACTTC. Full variable domain (missing parts from reference TRBV2 and TRBJ2-7): EPEVTQTPSHQVTQMGQEVILRCVPISNHLYFYWYRQILGQKVEFLVSFYNNEISEKSEIFDDQFSVERPDGSNFTLKIRSTKLEDSAMYFCASSVGTGLPYEQYFGPGTRLTVT.

The chain recombines TRBV10-3 with TRBJ2-3, with TRBD2 matching over 12 bases. V lost 3 bases to trimming and J lost 2 bases; unmatched junction nucleotides: 6. This CDR3 region has 17 residues. Per germline, CDR1 ENHRY and CDR2 SYGVKD. The CDR3 sequence: CAISETSGRPPTDTQYF. The CDR3, as DNA: TGTGCCATCAGTGAAACTAGCGGGAGGCCTCCCACAGATACGCAGTATTTT.

The chain joins TRBV11-2 to TRBJ2-7, with D perhaps assigned TRBD1 or TRBD2 (7 bases each). Germline assignment: CDR1 SGHAT and CDR2 FQNNGV. Trimming stripped 5 bases from V and 2 bases from J, with 19 bases between. The CDR3 length is 16 residues. The CDR3 is CASSPAGQGGTYEQYF. The CDR3 DNA reads as TGTGCCAGCAGCCCCGCGGGTCAGGGGGGGACCTACGAGCAGTACTTC.

For this clone: Distinct nucleotide sequences in the sample also encode this CDR3. The chain employs TRBV7-2 and TRBJ2-7; 9 nucleotides align to TRBD2. CDR1 and CDR2 (germline): SGHTA, FQGNSA. V gave up 3 bases and J gave up 4 bases; unmatched junction bases: 7. CDR3 length: 15 residues. This chain's CDR3 is CASSLDGLAGYEQYF. CDR3 DNA: TGTGCCAGCAGCTTGGATGGGCTAGCGGGATACGAGCAGTACTTC.

The chain couples TRBV6-1 to TRBJ2-2; TRBD2 matches 8 bases. V lost 4 bases and J lost 5; bases outside the gene matches: 6. The CDR3 totals 15 residues. The germline V gene encodes CDR1 MNHNS and CDR2 SASEGT. The CDR3 loop is CASSAGGARTGELFF. The CDR3 DNA is TGTGCCAGCAGTGCCGGGGGGGCTCGGACCGGGGAGCTGTTTTTT.

V is TRBV28 and J is TRBJ2-7; 7 bases line up with TRBD1. CDR1 MDHEN and CDR2 SYDVKM come from the germline V gene. The CDR3 is made up of 15 amino acids. Unmatched junction bases numbered 12, after V lost 5 bases and J lost 5 bases. The CDR3 region has the DNA TGTGCCAGCAGTATAGGGGGCCTTATTGGGGACGAGCAGTACTTC. Its translation is CASSIGGLIGDEQYF.

The CDR3 coding sequence is TGCGCCAGCAGTGTGGGAGCCGGGGAGCTGTTTTTT. Its translation is CASSVGAGELFF. The chain recombines TRBV10-2 with TRBJ2-2, with D possibly matching TRBD2 (5 bases). V was cut by 4 bases and J by 6 bases, with 6 bases left in between. The germline gives CDR1 WSHSY, CDR2 SAAADI. CDR3 size: 12 residues.

In this sample, this clone turned up once. Within the sample, other DNA sequences also encode this same CDR3. V gene TRBV27 combines with J gene TRBJ2-7; TRBD2 might be the D (6 bases). The CDR3 extends over 12 amino acids. Trimming shortened V by 2 bases and J by 4 bases, and 6 bases separated the two germline ends. CDR1 is MNHEY and CDR2 is SMNVEV in the germline V gene (reference sequence). The CDR3 reads CASSLGGYEQYF. CDR3 sequence (DNA): TGTGCCAGCAGTTTAGGAGGGTACGAGCAGTACTTC.

J is TRBJ2-4 and V is TRBV7-2; D call uncertain. The CDR3 loop spans 13 amino acids. Per the germline V gene, CDR1 is SGHTA and CDR2 is FQGNSA. V was shortened by 1 base and J by 7 bases, with 8 bases between the two germline ends. The CDR3 nucleotides read TGTGCCAGCAGCTTAGTAACTGAGAACATTCAGTACTTC. It codes for CASSLVTENIQYF.

This chain links TRBV7-4 with TRBJ2-1; 10 nucleotides match TRBD1. With 3 bases clipped from V and 8 bases from J, the junction kept 7 bases outside the gene matches. There are 15 residues in the CDR3. The germline V gene has CDR1 SGHVT and CDR2 SQSDAQ. CDR3: CASSLPGQGMDEQFF. CDR3 nucleotides: TGTGCCAGCAGCTTGCCGGGACAGGGGATGGATGAGCAGTTCTTC. Using reference TRBV7-4 and TRBJ2-1 for the parts outside the CDR3, the full variable domain is GAGVSQSPRYKVAKRGRDVALRCDSISGHVTLYWYRQTLGQGSEVLTYSQSDAQRDKSGRPSGRFSAERPERSVSTLKIQRTEQGDSAVYLCASSLPGQGMDEQFFGPGTRLTVL.

The chain has TRBV4-1 and TRBJ2-7; possible D gene TRBD1, 6 bases. The CDR3 totals 14 residues. Germline V gene data show CDR1 as MGHRA and CDR2 as YSYEKL. V lost 0 bases, J lost 3 bases, and 9 bases lay in between. CDR3 bases: TGCGCCAGCAGCCAAGAGACAGGCTACTACGAGCAGTACTTC. Its protein is CASSQETGYYEQYF.

The V and J genes are TRBV15 and TRBJ2-6, with D perhaps assigned TRBD1 or TRBD2 (6 bases each). Trimming took 0 bases from V and 7 from J, leaving 13 bases between them. Germline V gene data show CDR1 as LNHNV and CDR2 as YYDKDF (reference sequence). The CDR3 has 16 amino acids. CDR3 coding DNA: TGTGCCACCAGCAGAGATCCGGGGGCTGTTGCCAACGTCCTGACTTTC. The encoded protein is CATSRDPGAVANVLTF.

This sequence joins TRBV7-6 and TRBJ2-7, with D unresolved. V was shortened by 1 base and J by 5 bases, with 15 bases between the two germline ends. Germline CDR1 is SGHVS and CDR2 is FNYEAQ. The CDR3 spans 15 residues. CDR3 nucleotide sequence: TGTGCCAGCAGCTTAGAGATGGACCAGTGGAACGAGCAGTACTTC. It translates to CASSLEMDQWNEQYF.

This sequence joins TRBV7-9 and TRBJ1-2; 7 nucleotides line up with TRBD1. Germline assignment: CDR1 SEHNR and CDR2 FQNEAQ (reference sequence). After removal of 5 bases from V and 4 bases from J, the junction contained 4 bases not matched to a gene. The CDR3 extends over 13 amino acids. This chain's CDR3 is CASSEQGLYGYTF. The CDR3 DNA reads as TGTGCCAGCAGCGAACAGGGGCTCTATGGCTACACCTTC.

This clone occurred once. This chain uses TRBV11-2 with TRBJ2-5; D may be TRBD1 (5 bases). The CDR3 runs to 15 residues. Germline V CDR1 and CDR2: SGHAT, FQNNGV. V gave up 6 bases and J gave up 3 bases, with 17 bases separating them. CDR3 DNA sequence: TGTGCCAGCAGGCCCGTTCCAGGGAACAAAGAGACCCAGTACTTC. Protein product: CASRPVPGNKETQYF.

This chain connects TRBV7-6 to TRBJ2-7; D is perhaps TRBD1 (5 bases). V dropped 5 bases and J dropped 0 bases, with 17 bases sitting between them. Germline assignment: CDR1 SGHVS and CDR2 FNYEAQ. This CDR3 has 16 amino acids. The CDR3 sequence is CASSADWGWSSYEQYF. The CDR3 coding sequence is TGTGCCAGCAGCGCAGATTGGGGCTGGAGCTCCTACGAGCAGTACTTC. The whole variable domain, remainder taken from reference TRBV7-6 and TRBJ2-7, is GAGVSQSPRYKVTKRGQDVALRCDPISGHVSLYWYRQALGQGPEFLTYFNYEAQQDKSGLPNDRFSAERPEGSISTLTIQRTEQRDSAMYRCASSADWGWSSYEQYFGPGTRLTVT.

V and J are TRBV5-1 and TRBJ1-1, with TRBD1 as a possible D gene (5 bases). Germline V lookup: CDR1 SGHRS, CDR2 YFSETQ. CDR3 length equals 14 residues. V was cut by 1 base and J by 2 bases, with 9 bases left in between. CDR3 DNA: TGCGCCAGCAGCTTGAAGGGGATCAACACTGAAGCTTTCTTT. It encodes CASSLKGINTEAFF.

The chain links TRBV7-3 to TRBJ2-3; the match to TRBD2 covers 12 bases. Germline CDR1 and CDR2: SGHTA and FQGTGA. J lost 1 base, V lost 3 bases, and 2 bases had no gene match. The CDR3 has 16 residues. The CDR3 sequence: CASSFTSGGRTDTQYF. The CDR3 coding sequence is TGTGCCAGCAGCTTCACTAGCGGGGGGCGCACAGATACGCAGTATTTT.

This clone was observed a single time. V gene TRBV5-4 combines with J gene TRBJ1-2; 7 bases are a match to TRBD1. V shed 3 bases and J 5 bases; nucleotides not matched to a gene: 7. The CDR3 is 14 amino acids. The germline gives CDR1 SGHNT, CDR2 YYREEE (reference sequence). The CDR3 DNA reads TGTGCCAGCAGCTCCGCCCACAGGGGATATGGCTACACCTTC. This sequence encodes CASSSAHRGYGYTF.

The CDR3 loop is CASSSPYQETQYF. The CDR3, as DNA: TGTGCCAGCAGTTCGCCGTACCAAGAGACCCAGTACTTC. The rearrangement uses TRBV27 and TRBJ2-5; no clear D. The germline gives CDR1 MNHEY, CDR2 SMNVEV (reference sequence). V was trimmed by 4 bases and J by 0 bases, leaving 6 bases between them. The CDR3 loop spans 13 amino acids.

This clone was observed a handful of times. This chain links TRBV4-1 with TRBJ2-5; tentatively, D is TRBD2 (5 bases). The CDR3 spans 12 residues. Germline V lookup: CDR1 MGHRA, CDR2 YSYEKL. Trimming pared 4 bases from V and 5 bases from J, leaving 8 bases between. CDR3 protein: CASSPGLETQYF. Written as DNA, the CDR3 is TGCGCCAGCAGCCCCGGACTCGAGACCCAGTACTTC.

The V and J genes are TRBV7-2 and TRBJ2-7; TRBD2 aligns across 11 bases. Germline CDR1 SGHTA, CDR2 FQGNSA. The CDR3 totals 18 residues. Unmatched junction bases numbered 11, after V lost 4 bases and J lost 0 bases. For the CDR3, the DNA is TGTGCCAGCAGCTCAGGACTAGCGGGCAGAATGGTCTCCTACGAGCAGTACTTC. Its protein is CASSSGLAGRMVSYEQYF.

The CDR3 loop is CASSLGAASYEQYF. CDR3 nucleotide sequence: TGTGCCAGCAGTTTAGGGGCGGCGAGCTACGAGCAGTACTTC. The chain is built from TRBV27 and TRBJ2-7; tentative D call: TRBD1 (5 bases). Trimming took off 2 bases at V and 3 bases at J, with 11 bases between the two ends. CDR3 length: 14 residues. Germline V gene data show CDR1 as MNHEY and CDR2 as SMNVEV (reference sequence).